These T cell receptor beta chains were read from a single sample in a study of prognosis after radiotherapy for stage I lung cancer. TCRdb reprocessed the multiplex PCR reads via MiXCR and lists one record per CDR3 protein. The sample has 14,000 or so distinct CDR3 sequences; roughly 31% are singletons. Here the sequenced sample was PBMCs, taken before or after stereotactic body radiation therapy (not recorded which). Every receptor here comes from a donor over 45 with non-small cell lung cancer. CDR3s include the opening cysteine and the closing phenylalanine or tryptophan. The D gene is left open where the match is weak. Size tells how often a clone was seen (once, few, many) or the class of an expanded clone, and some rows leave it out.

>.|TRBV5-1|TRBJ1-1|.
CASSFVGMMNTEAFF
TGCGCCAGCAGCTTTGTGGGAATGATGAACACTGAAGCTTTCTTT
>.|TRBV20-1|TRBJ1-2|TRBD1
CSADPGQGTELYGYTF
TGCAGTGCCGATCCGGGACAGGGAACCGAACTCTATGGCTACACCTTC
>many|TRBV18|TRBJ1-2|.
CASSTTHLTATNYGYTF
TGTGCCAGCTCAACAACTCACCTAACAGCTACTAACTATGGCTACACCTTC
>many|TRBV5-6|TRBJ1-1|.
CASSLGREAFF
TGTGCCAGCAGCTTGGGGAGAGAAGCTTTCTTT
>many|TRBV18|TRBJ2-5|.
CASSPRGKETQYF
TGTGCCAGCTCACCACGGGGGAAAGAGACCCAGTACTTC
>many|TRBV5-1|TRBJ1-4|.
CASSLAGSGEEKLFF
TGCGCCAGCAGCTTGGCAGGGTCGGGGGAAGAAAAACTGTTTTTT
>many|TRBV6-4|TRBJ1-3|.
CASSFLFAQRSGNTIYF
TGTGCCAGCAGTTTTTTGTTTGCACAGCGAAGTGGAAACACCATATATTTT
>many|TRBV4-2|TRBJ2-5|.
CASSQVQGWQETQYF
TGTGCCAGCAGCCAAGTACAGGGTTGGCAAGAGACCCAGTACTTC
>medium-sized|TRBV11-3|TRBJ2-3|.
CASSLGRSTDTQYF
TGTGCCAGCAGCTTGGGGAGAAGCACAGATACGCAGTATTTT
>many|TRBV28|TRBJ2-1|.
CASSPPAIDSYNEQFF
TGTGCCAGCAGTCCCCCCGCCATCGACTCCTACAATGAGCAGTTCTTC
>many|TRBV6-5|TRBJ2-5|.
CASSYGRLVETQYF
TGTGCCAGCAGTTACGGTCGACTAGTAGAGACCCAGTACTTC
>many|TRBV5-6|TRBJ1-4|.
CASSPYSRNEKLFF
TGTGCCAGCAGCCCCTACAGTCGTAATGAAAAACTGTTTTTT
>.|TRBV6-2/TRBV6-3|TRBJ1-6|TRBD1
CASSSRDRYSPLHF
TGTGCCAGCAGTTCCCGGGACAGATATTCACCCCTCCACTTT
>many|TRBV19|TRBJ1-2|.
CASSMDLGQGVNYGYTF
TGTGCCAGTAGTATGGATCTCGGGCAAGGAGTTAACTATGGCTACACCTTC
>many|TRBV7-6|TRBJ1-2|TRBD1
CASSSTAGGGPSGYTF
TGTGCCAGCAGCTCCACCGCAGGGGGCGGACCCTCTGGCTACACCTTC